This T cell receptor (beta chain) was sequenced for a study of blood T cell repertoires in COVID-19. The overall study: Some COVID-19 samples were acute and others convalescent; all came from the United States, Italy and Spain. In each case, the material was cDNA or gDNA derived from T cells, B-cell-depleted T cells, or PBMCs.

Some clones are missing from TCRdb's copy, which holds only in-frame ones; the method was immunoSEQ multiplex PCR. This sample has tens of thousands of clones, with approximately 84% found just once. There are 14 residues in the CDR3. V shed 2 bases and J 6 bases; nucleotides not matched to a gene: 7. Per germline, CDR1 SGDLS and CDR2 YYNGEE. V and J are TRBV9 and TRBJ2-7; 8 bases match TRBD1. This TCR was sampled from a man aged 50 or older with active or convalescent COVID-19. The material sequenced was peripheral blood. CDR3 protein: CASSVRTGTSEQYF. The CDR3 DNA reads TGTGCCAGCAGCGTTCGGACAGGGACGAGCGAGCAGTACTTC. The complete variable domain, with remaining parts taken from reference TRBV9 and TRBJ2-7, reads DSGVTQTPKHLITATGQRVTLRCSPRSGDLSVYWYQQSLDQGLQFLIQYYNGEERAKGNILERFSAQQFPDLHSELNLSSLELGDSALYFCASSVRTGTSEQYFGPGTRLTVT.